This TCR beta chain was sequenced during a study of T-cell reconstitution after alpha-beta-depleted transplantation in children. Study-wide findings and caveats: Reportedly, alpha-beta T cells present about two months post-transplant originated from several hundred expanded clones of graft origin. Where some patients showed high TCRbeta diversity at day 60, it came from recipient T cells and thymic progenitors that had survived.

With regard to this clonotype: The antigen is unknown.

For TCRbeta, the library was prepared with unique molecular identifiers. Using its own MiXCR run on the PCR reads, TCRdb lists one record per CDR3 protein. The sample has about 610,000 distinct CDR3 sequences; roughly a quarter are singletons. Germline V CDR1 and CDR2: KGHDR, SFDVKD. J gave up 8 bases and V 6 bases, and 9 bases lay outside the gene matches. The CDR3 has 16 residues. Source: PBMCs, taken before TCRalphabeta/CD19-depleted stem cell transplant. V usage is TRBV24-1 and J usage is TRBJ2-1, with TRBD2 identical over 13 bases. This receptor was taken from a boy under two years old with Wiskott-Aldrich syndrome, due to receive a stem cell transplant. CDR3 sequence (DNA): TGTGCCACCAGTAGTGTAGGACTAGCGGGAGTCGATGAGCAGTTCTTC. This codes for CATSSVGLAGVDEQFF.